These 26 T cell receptor beta chains share one sample of origin, sequenced in a study of beta chain features in type 1 diabetes. Findings and limits, study-wide: Researchers report that Type 1 diabetes patients had moderately but significantly shorter TCRB CDR3s across all four CD4+ subsets.

No antigen has been identified for these receptors. The entirety of the isolated RNA underwent reverse transcription, so expressed TCRB transcripts were sequenced. Libraries were prepared by immunoSEQ multiplex PCR; TCRdb keeps only in-frame clonotypes and omits some of them. The repertoire consists of over 150,000 clones, with approximately 8% occurring once and the leading ten covering under 0.55%. The sequenced material came from central memory CD4+ T cells from blood. Receptors originate from a man between 18 and 29 years old with type 1 diabetes.

This clone has a handful of counts. The chain has TRBV7-2 and TRBJ2-3; the D gene is possibly TRBD2 (6 bases). CDR1 and CDR2 from the germline V gene are SGHTA and FQGNSA. The CDR3 consists of 15 residues. The V gene lost 5 bases and the J gene lost 1 base, with 13 bases spanning the gap. The CDR3: CASSNQRVGTDTQYF. In DNA, the CDR3 is TGTGCCAGCAGCAACCAGCGGGTAGGCACAGATACGCAGTATTTT.

V and J are TRBV2 and TRBJ2-7, with TRBD1 matching 7 bases. In germline, CDR1 is SNHLY, CDR2 FYNNEI. The CDR3 spans 14 residues. J gave up 2 bases and V 6 bases, and 7 bases lay outside the gene matches. The CDR3 loop reads CASRSTGLTYEQYF. The CDR3 DNA follows: TGTGCCAGCAGGTCGACAGGGTTGACCTACGAGCAGTACTTC.

CDR3 amino acids: CASSRSGQNNSPLHF. The CDR3 DNA sequence: TGTGCCAGCAGCCGAAGCGGACAGAATAATTCACCCCTCCACTTT. The chain has TRBV7-2 and TRBJ1-6, with a possible D match to TRBD1 (6 bases). The V end lost 5 bases, the J end lost 5 bases, and 13 bases lay between the germline ends. Germline lookup yields CDR1 SGHTA and CDR2 FQGNSA. The CDR3 totals 15 residues. The whole variable domain, filled in from reference TRBV7-2 and TRBJ1-6, reads GAGVSQSPSNKVTEKGKDVELRCDPISGHTALYWYRQSLGQGLEFLIYFQGNSAPDKSGLPSDRFSAERTGGSVSTLTIQRTQQEDSAVYLCASSRSGQNNSPLHFGNGTRLTVT.

The chain has TRBV11-2 and TRBJ2-7; TRBD1 might be the D (5 bases). The germline CDR1 and CDR2 sequences are SGHAT and FQNNGV. This CDR3 has 15 amino acids. With 0 bases removed from V and 2 bases from J, the gap between germline ends came to 11 bases. The chain's CDR3 is CASSLDPQGTYEQYF. CDR3 nucleotides: TGTGCCAGCAGCTTAGACCCCCAGGGAACCTACGAGCAGTACTTC.

There are a few counts of this clone. The gene calls are TRBV28 and TRBJ2-7; tentatively, D is TRBD1 (5 bases). V was cut by 4 bases and J by 5 bases, with 15 bases left in between. The V gene's germline CDR1 is MDHEN and CDR2 SYDVKM. This CDR3 is 14 amino acids long. CDR3 in amino acids: CASSSAGSTDEQYF. The CDR3 DNA is TGTGCCAGCAGTTCGGCAGGGTCCACCGACGAGCAGTACTTC.

J is TRBJ1-2 and V is TRBV7-2; D gene ambiguous. The CDR3 runs to 12 residues. Germline-derived CDR1 and CDR2 are SGHTA and FQGNSA. The V end lost 5 bases, the J end lost 4 bases, and 8 bases lay between the germline ends. CDR3 sequence reads: CASSPRGYGYTF. The CDR3 DNA reads TGTGCCAGCAGCCCTCGGGGCTATGGCTACACCTTC. The complete variable domain, with remaining parts taken from reference TRBV7-2 and TRBJ1-2, reads GAGVSQSPSNKVTEKGKDVELRCDPISGHTALYWYRQSLGQGLEFLIYFQGNSAPDKSGLPSDRFSAERTGGSVSTLTIQRTQQEDSAVYLCASSPRGYGYTFGSGTRLTVV.

This clone showed up many times. The chain recombines TRBV5-1 with TRBJ2-7; D may be TRBD2 (5 bases). The CDR3 contains 14 residues. Between the trimmed V and J ends, which lost 6 bases and 0 bases, there was a span of 13 bases. Germline loops: CDR1 SGHRS, CDR2 YFSETQ. For the CDR3, the DNA is TGCGCCAGCAAAACGGAGGCGAACTCCTACGAGCAGTACTTC. This sequence encodes CASKTEANSYEQYF.

The V call is TRBV27, the J call TRBJ1-1; TRBD1 matches 9 bases. The V gene's germline CDR1 is MNHEY and CDR2 SMNVEV (reference sequence). The CDR3 length is 17 residues. V was clipped by 6 bases and J by 5 bases; unmatched bases: 16. The CDR3 region has the DNA TGTGCCAGCAGACCTGGGACAGGGAAGATGGTTTTGACTGAAGCTTTCTTT. It specifies CASRPGTGKMVLTEAFF.

This clone was observed a few times. The V gene is TRBV11-2, the J gene TRBJ2-1; D might be TRBD2 (6 bases). The CDR3 consists of 16 residues. Looked up from germline, CDR1 is SGHAT and CDR2 is FQNNGV. The V gene lost 3 bases and the J gene lost 0 bases, with 12 bases spanning the gap. The CDR3 protein is CASSFWTISSYNEQFF. In DNA form, the CDR3 reads TGTGCCAGCAGCTTTTGGACTATTTCCTCCTACAATGAGCAGTTCTTC. The full variable domain, completed using reference TRBV11-2 and TRBJ2-1, is EAGVAQSPRYKIIEKRQSVAFWCNPISGHATLYWYQQILGQGPKLLIQFQNNGVVDDSQLPKDRFSAERLKGVDSTLKIQPAKLEDSAVYLCASSFWTISSYNEQFFGPGTRLTVL.

The chain recombines TRBV5-1 with TRBJ2-7; 8 positions agree with TRBD1. V gave up 0 bases and J gave up 4 bases; unmatched junction bases: 9. CDR1 SGHRS and CDR2 YFSETQ come from the germline V gene. The CDR3 sequence is 16 residues long. The CDR3 bases are TGCGCCAGCAGCTTGGAGCGGCAGGGGGCTTGGTACGAGCAGTACTTC. The encoded protein is CASSLERQGAWYEQYF.

The chain joins TRBV5-1 to TRBJ2-5; the D gene is possibly TRBD2 (5 bases). This CDR3 region has 15 residues. Trimming pared 0 bases from V and 3 bases from J, leaving 12 bases between. CDR1 SGHRS and CDR2 YFSETQ come from the germline V gene. CDR3 in amino acids: CASSLVQRVEETQYF. DNA of the CDR3: TGCGCCAGCAGCTTGGTGCAGAGGGTGGAAGAGACCCAGTACTTC.

This chain connects TRBV6-5 to TRBJ1-6; tentatively, D is TRBD1 (6 bases). Germline loops: CDR1 MNHEY, CDR2 SVGAGI. The CDR3 is 14 amino acids. Trimming stripped 7 bases from V and 2 bases from J, with 9 bases between. The CDR3 loop reads CASTRDTYNSPLHF. The DNA of the CDR3 is TGTGCCAGCACGAGGGACACCTATAATTCACCCCTCCACTTT.

This clone was seen only a few times. The chain couples TRBV6-5 to TRBJ2-3; D perhaps matches TRBD2 (5 bases). V lost 2 bases and J lost 0, with 9 bases in between. Germline-derived CDR1 and CDR2 are MNHEY and SVGAGI. CDR3 size: 15 residues. As DNA, the CDR3 is TGTGCCAGCAGTTACCGGGGAGACAGCACAGATACGCAGTATTTT. Residues: CASSYRGDSTDTQYF.

This clone has just a few counts. J is TRBJ1-2 and V is TRBV7-2; perhaps TRBD1 as D (6 bases). Trimming removed 5 bases at V and 4 bases at J, with 17 bases between. CDR1 and CDR2 (germline): SGHTA, FQGNSA. This CDR3 is 15 amino acids long. The CDR3 DNA reads as TGTGCCAGCAGCCCCCGAAAGGACAGCCTCTATGGCTACACCTTC. It translates to CASSPRKDSLYGYTF.

This clone was seen only a few times. J is TRBJ2-5 and V is TRBV5-1, with 13 positions matching TRBD2. The CDR3 sequence is 16 residues long. Per the germline V gene, CDR1 is SGHRS and CDR2 is YFSETQ. J lost 1 base, V lost 4 bases, and 4 bases had no gene match. In DNA form, the CDR3 reads TGCGCCAGCAGCGCTAGACTAGCGGGGGGCCAAGAGACCCAGTACTTC. It encodes CASSARLAGGQETQYF.

In its sample, this clone was seen a few times. This chain joins TRBV30 and TRBJ2-7; possible D gene TRBD1, 5 bases. Germline V CDR1 and CDR2: GTSNPN, SVGIG (reference sequence). The CDR3 extends over 16 amino acids. The V and J ends lost 0 bases and 6 bases respectively, with 21 bases between them. The CDR3 bases are TGTGCCTGGAGTGTACAAGGCGTGGGGCCGGGCCGCGAGCAGTACTTC. Amino acids: CAWSVQGVGPGREQYF. Variable domain in full (rest from reference TRBV30 and TRBJ2-7): SQTIHQWPATLVQPVGSPLSLECTVEGTSNPNLYWYRQAAGRGLQLLFYSVGIGQISSEVPQNLSASRPQDRQFILSSKKLLLSDSGFYLCAWSVQGVGPGREQYFGPGTRLTVT.

V gene TRBV9 combines with J gene TRBJ1-6; 8 nucleotides agree with TRBD1. CDR3 size: 15 residues. CDR1 is SGDLS and CDR2 is YYNGEE in the germline V gene. V dropped 0 bases and J dropped 7; count of bases not matched to a gene: 3. CDR3 DNA sequence: TGTGCCAGCAGCGTAGCACAGGGGGGGAATTCACCCCTCCACTTT. It translates to CASSVAQGGNSPLHF. Using reference TRBV9 and TRBJ1-6 for the parts outside the CDR3, the full variable domain is DSGVTQTPKHLITATGQRVTLRCSPRSGDLSVYWYQQSLDQGLQFLIQYYNGEERAKGNILERFSAQQFPDLHSELNLSSLELGDSALYFCASSVAQGGNSPLHFGNGTRLTVT.

This clone has just a few counts. The CDR3 reads CASSTGDRDYNEQFF. DNA for the CDR3: TGTGCCAGTAGTACAGGGGACAGGGACTACAATGAGCAGTTCTTC. The J gene is TRBJ2-1, the V gene TRBV19; 9 bases agree with TRBD1. V shed 4 bases, J shed 3 bases, and the junction held 4 bases outside the gene matches. The CDR3 is 15 residues long. Per germline, CDR1 LNHDA and CDR2 SQIVND (reference sequence).

This clone was seen only a few times. The V call is TRBV11-2, the J call TRBJ2-1; 8 nucleotides agree with TRBD2. CDR1 and CDR2 from the germline V gene are SGHAT and FQNNGV. The CDR3 has 18 amino acids. The junction had 18 bases not matched to a gene; V was cut back by 5 bases and J by 6 bases. CDR3 protein: CASSPGGGGGPRGNEQFF. CDR3 DNA: TGTGCCAGCAGCCCCGGGGGTGGCGGGGGGCCCAGGGGCAATGAGCAGTTCTTC.

The table lists this clone with a few counts. The chain links TRBV7-9 to TRBJ2-5; D gene unclear. This CDR3 is 15 amino acids long. The V end lost 5 bases, the J end lost 5 bases, and 18 bases lay between the germline ends. In germline, CDR1 is SEHNR, CDR2 FQNEAQ (reference sequence). Here the CDR3 reads CASSADRFSVETQYF. As DNA, the CDR3 is TGTGCCAGCAGCGCGGATCGTTTTTCGGTGGAGACCCAGTACTTC.

This clone appeared a few times. The chain carries TRBV6-6 and TRBJ2-7; possible D gene TRBD1, 6 bases. From germline, CDR1 is MNHNY and CDR2 SVGAGI (reference sequence). V was trimmed by 2 bases and J by 2 bases, leaving 10 bases between them. This CDR3 is built from 14 residues. In DNA, the CDR3 is TGTGCCAGCAGTTACGGGGGCACCCCCTACGAGCAGTACTTC. It is translated as CASSYGGTPYEQYF.

This clone turned up a few times. The rearrangement uses TRBV5-6 and TRBJ1-2; D uncertain. Germline V gives CDR1 SGHDT, CDR2 YYEEEE. Trimming stripped 4 bases from V and 8 bases from J, with 9 bases between. CDR3 size: 11 residues. The CDR3 region is CASSNRRGYTF. For the CDR3, the DNA is TGTGCCAGCAGCAACCGCCGGGGCTACACCTTC. Combining the CDR3 with reference TRBV5-6 and TRBJ1-2 gives the whole variable domain DAGVTQSPTHLIKTRGQQVTLRCSPKSGHDTVSWYQQALGQGPQFIFQYYEEEERQRGNFPDRFSGHQFPNYSSELNVNALLLGDSALYLCASSNRRGYTFGSGTRLTVV.

This clone was counted only a few times. At the DNA level, this CDR3 is encoded by other sequences in the same sample as well. The CDR3 loop reads CASSHQRGTEAFF. As DNA, the CDR3 is TGCGCCAGCAGCCACCAAAGAGGCACTGAAGCTTTCTTT. The genes are TRBV4-3 and TRBJ1-1; D gene ambiguous. The V gene's germline CDR1 is LGHNA and CDR2 YSLEER. Trimming left V 3 bases short and J 4 bases short, with 9 bases between. CDR3 length equals 13 residues.

V and J are TRBV28 and TRBJ1-1; a weak D match, TRBD1 (5 bases). Trimming took 7 bases from V and 6 from J, leaving 21 bases between them. CDR1 and CDR2 from the germline V gene are MDHEN and SYDVKM. The CDR3 spans 15 residues. Written as DNA, the CDR3 is TGTGCCAGCAACCTTCAGGGCAGGGTGGACCCTGAAGCTTTCTTT. It specifies CASNLQGRVDPEAFF.

The chain has TRBV27 and TRBJ2-3; D gene uncertain. There are 15 residues in the CDR3. Germline V lookup: CDR1 MNHEY, CDR2 SMNVEV (reference sequence). Trimming stripped 4 bases from V and 0 bases from J, with 11 bases between. The CDR3: CASSSLTLSTDTQYF. The DNA of the CDR3 is TGTGCCAGCAGTTCCCTAACGCTGAGCACAGATACGCAGTATTTT.

This clone was recorded a few times. This rearrangement joins TRBV4-3 to TRBJ1-2; 8 bases map to TRBD1. Germline values: CDR1 LGHNA, CDR2 YSLEER. The CDR3 has 14 residues. Germline trimming cut 3 bases from V and 6 bases from J; bases unmatched to any gene: 6. This CDR3 reads CASSHGDRSDGYTF. CDR3 sequence (DNA): TGCGCCAGCAGCCATGGGGACAGGAGCGATGGCTACACCTTC.